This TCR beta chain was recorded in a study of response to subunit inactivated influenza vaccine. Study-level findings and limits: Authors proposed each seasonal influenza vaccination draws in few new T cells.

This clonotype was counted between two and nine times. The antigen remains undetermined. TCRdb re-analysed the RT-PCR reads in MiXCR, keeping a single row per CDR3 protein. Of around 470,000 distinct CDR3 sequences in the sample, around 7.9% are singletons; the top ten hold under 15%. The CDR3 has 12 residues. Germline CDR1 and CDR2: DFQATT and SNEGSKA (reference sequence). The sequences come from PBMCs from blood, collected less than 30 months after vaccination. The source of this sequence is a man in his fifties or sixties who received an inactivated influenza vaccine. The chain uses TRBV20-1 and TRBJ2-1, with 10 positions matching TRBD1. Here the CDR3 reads CRGQGTYNEQFF. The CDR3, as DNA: TGCAGGGGACAGGGGACCTACAATGAGCAGTTCTTC.